This T cell receptor (beta chain) was observed in a study of beta chain features in type 1 diabetes. Study-level information: When patients were set against healthy donors, age, gender and cell yields were similar. Study-wide findings and caveats: Resolution of whether HLA type affects TCRB rearrangement was not achieved here.

Germline V gives CDR1 MNHEY, CDR2 SVGAGI. The CDR3 contains 13 residues. Trimming pared 6 bases from V and 3 bases from J, leaving 11 bases between. As regards this clone: Its target is not known.

Reverse transcribing all isolated RNA meant expressed TCRB transcripts were sequenced. This table comes from immunoSEQ multiplex PCR, and its TCRdb copy is limited to in-frame clones, with some not included. The table has approximately 300,000 clones, approximately 10% seen once. Material for sequencing was naive CD4+ T cells from blood. The receptor was isolated from a woman in her 30s in good health. The chain couples TRBV6-5 to TRBJ2-5; a possible D gene is TRBD1 (5 bases). CDR3 sequence: CASSSQGKETQYF. The CDR3 DNA reads as TGTGCCAGCAGCTCGCAGGGAAAAGAGACCCAGTACTTC.